Presented here are 11 T cell receptor beta chains from one specimen sequenced in a study of control samples from healthy donors and cancer patients (dated by TCRdb to 2018 to 2020). The library came from the immunoSEQ multiplex PCR assay. TCRdb took this table from immuneACCESS and kept in-frame rearrangements with V and J called. Such tables lack part of the clones; where checked against another copy, unresolved V genes explain under half of the gap, and the rest is unexplained. The sample table lists about 92,000 clones, 82% of them with a count of one. The ten largest clones represent approximately 9.8% of the sample. Sequenced sample: blood. Receptor source: a woman aged 60 to 75 in good health.

The chain employs TRBV5-1 and TRBJ1-1; D is ambiguous. The CDR3 sequence is 16 residues long. The germline CDR1 and CDR2 sequences are SGHRS and YFSETQ. Trimming stripped 3 bases from V and 1 base from J, with 16 bases between. CDR3 loop: CASSSGVRTPNTEAFF. The CDR3 region has the DNA TGCGCCAGCAGCTCAGGTGTCCGCACGCCGAACACTGAAGCTTTCTTT.

The chain joins TRBV2 to TRBJ1-4, with D perhaps TRBD1 (6 bases). V lost 8 bases to trimming and J lost 0 bases, with 13 bases between them. Germline CDR1 and CDR2: SNHLY and FYNNEI. This CDR3 has 15 amino acids. As DNA, the CDR3 is TGTGCCAGCGCGACAGGAGTTGCAACTAATGAAAAACTGTTTTTT. Translating gives CASATGVATNEKLFF.

CDR3 loop: CASRLDRGYSYTF. The CDR3 nucleotides read TGTGCCAGCAGGCTAGACAGGGGGTATAGCTACACCTTC. The genes are TRBV6-5 and TRBJ1-2; 9 nucleotides line up with TRBD1. Germline V gene sequence: CDR1 MNHEY, CDR2 SVGAGI. The CDR3 has 13 amino acids. The junction had 8 bases not matched to a gene; V was cut back by 6 bases and J by 9 bases.

This clone was seen only once. The chain combines TRBV10-3 with TRBJ2-1; TRBD1 or TRBD2 may be the D gene (5 bases each). Germline CDR1 and CDR2: ENHRY and SYGVKD. Trimming took 3 bases from V and 7 from J, leaving 13 bases between them. This CDR3 comprises 14 residues. CDR3 bases: TGTGCCATCAGTGACAGGGCGACGGGGAATGAGCAGTTCTTC. It yields the protein CAISDRATGNEQFF.

The V and J genes are TRBV6-5 and TRBJ2-5, with 10 bases matching TRBD1. This CDR3 region has 15 residues. The V gene's germline CDR1 is MNHEY and CDR2 SVGAGI. After removal of 0 bases from V and 2 bases from J, the junction contained 0 bases not matched to a gene. The CDR3 coding sequence is TGTGCCAGCAGTTACTCGGACAGGGGGCAAGAGACCCAGTACTTC. Encoded protein: CASSYSDRGQETQYF.

The chain joins TRBV5-1 to TRBJ1-2; D not resolved. V lost 0 bases and J 2 bases, leaving 17 bases between the germline ends. Germline lookup yields CDR1 SGHRS and CDR2 YFSETQ. CDR3 size: 17 residues. The CDR3 protein is CASSLEYSRVMNYGYTF. CDR3 in DNA: TGCGCCAGCAGCTTGGAATACTCTCGGGTGATGAACTATGGCTACACCTTC.

This clone was seen just once. The genes are TRBV2 and TRBJ2-5; TRBD2 aligns across 7 bases. CDR3 length: 13 residues. The germline V gene has CDR1 SNHLY and CDR2 FYNNEI. J lost 5 bases, V lost 6 bases, and 6 bases had no gene match. The CDR3 bases are TGTGCCAGCAGGGCTAGCGGAGCGGAGACCCAGTACTTC. Its protein product is CASRASGAETQYF.

This chain joins TRBV12-5 and TRBJ1-1; TRBD1 is a possible D gene (5 bases). Germline CDR1 reads LGHNT; CDR2 reads FRNRAP. The CDR3 sequence is 15 residues long. V lost 3 bases to trimming and J lost 5 bases, with 16 bases between them. CDR3 sequence reads: CASGFVLQGGTEAFF. CDR3 nucleotides: TGTGCTAGTGGTTTTGTGTTGCAGGGTGGAACTGAAGCTTTCTTT.

This clone was counted between two and nine times. The chain couples TRBV6-5 to TRBJ1-2; no reliable D call. Germline CDR1 reads MNHEY; CDR2 reads SVGAGI. V lost 8 bases and J 6 bases, leaving 13 bases between the germline ends. The CDR3 consists of 12 residues. CDR3 bases: TGTGCCAGCCGATTCGGCGGTAATGGCTACACCTTC. This translates into CASRFGGNGYTF.

This chain links TRBV5-1 with TRBJ2-3, with TRBD1 identical over 9 bases. This CDR3 contains 16 residues. J gave up 1 base and V 7 bases, and 10 bases lay outside the gene matches. Germline CDR1 is SGHRS and CDR2 is YFSETQ. This CDR3 reads CASGLQGAIGTDTQYF. DNA of the CDR3: TGCGCCAGCGGCCTACAGGGGGCGATTGGCACAGATACGCAGTATTTT. Full variable domain (missing parts from reference TRBV5-1 and TRBJ2-3): KAGVTQTPRYLIKTRGQQVTLSCSPISGHRSVSWYQQTPGQGLQFLFEYFSETQRNKGNFPGRFSGRQFSNSRSEMNVSTLELGDSALYLCASGLQGAIGTDTQYFGPGTRLTVL.

The chain is built from TRBV3-1 (or the pseudogene TRBV3-2) and TRBJ2-1; D is uncertain. Trimming pared 1 base from V and 6 bases from J, leaving 13 bases between. The CDR3 has 15 residues. Germline V gene lookup returns CDR1 LGHDT and CDR2 YNNKEL (reference sequence). The CDR3 loop is CASSQVVVTLNEQFF. In DNA form, the CDR3 reads TGTGCCAGCAGCCAAGTCGTCGTCACACTCAATGAGCAGTTCTTC.